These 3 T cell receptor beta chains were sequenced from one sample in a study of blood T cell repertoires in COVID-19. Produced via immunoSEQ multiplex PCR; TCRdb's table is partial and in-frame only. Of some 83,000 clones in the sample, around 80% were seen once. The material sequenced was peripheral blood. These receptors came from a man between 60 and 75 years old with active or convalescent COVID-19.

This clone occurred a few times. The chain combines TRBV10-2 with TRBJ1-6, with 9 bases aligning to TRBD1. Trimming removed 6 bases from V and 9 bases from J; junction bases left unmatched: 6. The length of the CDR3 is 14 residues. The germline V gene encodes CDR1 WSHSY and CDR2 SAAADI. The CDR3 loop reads CASRTTGGTSPLHF. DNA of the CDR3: TGCGCCAGCAGGACGACAGGGGGGACTTCACCCCTCCACTTT.

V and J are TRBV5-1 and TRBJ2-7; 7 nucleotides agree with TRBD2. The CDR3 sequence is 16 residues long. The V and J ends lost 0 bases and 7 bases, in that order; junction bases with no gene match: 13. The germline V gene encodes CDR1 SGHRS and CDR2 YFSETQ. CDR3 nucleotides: TGCGCCAGCAGCTTGGATCCGGGGGGACTCCTGGGGGAGCAGTACTTC. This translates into CASSLDPGGLLGEQYF.

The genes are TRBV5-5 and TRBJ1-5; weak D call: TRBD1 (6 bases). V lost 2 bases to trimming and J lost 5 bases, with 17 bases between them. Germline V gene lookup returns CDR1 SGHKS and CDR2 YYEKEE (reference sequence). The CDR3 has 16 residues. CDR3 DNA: TGTGCCAGCAGCTTTACTACGACAGGCATCCATCAGCCCCAGCATTTT. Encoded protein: CASSFTTTGIHQPQHF.